This T cell receptor (beta chain) originates from a study of T cell clusters in autoimmune cytopenias. Multiplex touch-down PCR amplified TRB using TRB-A and TRB-B pools in one tube. TCRdb processed the multiplex PCR reads again and assigns one entry to each CDR3 protein, with no DNA. The table lists 6,000 to 6,500 distinct CDR3 sequences. Germline V gene lookup returns CDR1 SGHTA and CDR2 FQGNSA. The CDR3 covers 18 residues. Tens of thousands of genome equivalents of blood DNA were amplified for TRB. The sequence was obtained from a human donor with an autoimmune cytopenia or autoimmune hepatitis (not recorded which). The V gene is TRBV7-2, the J gene TRBJ2-1; TCRdb picks TRBD2, but there is no DNA to check that call. Sequenced: peripheral blood. CDR3 sequence: CASSLAGLGLAGGNEQFF.